This T cell receptor beta chain stems from a study of Graves' ophthalmopathy and Graves' hyperthyroidism. About the research overall: Peripheral blood sampling preceded any treatment and occurred at initial diagnosis.

The CDR3 spans 15 residues. The junction had 8 bases not matched to a gene; V was cut back by 7 bases and J by 1 base. Germline V lookup: CDR1 SQVTM, CDR2 ANQGSEA. General study points: For separating ophthalmopathy from stable hyperthyroidism, a 13-signature model gave almost 90% sensitivity and about 82% specificity.

TCR beta CDR3 amplification used RNA transcripts. The workflow started with a first-round RT-PCR run with HTBI primers and then moved on to a second-round multiplex PCR. TCRdb called the multiplex PCR reads again in MiXCR, with one record for every CDR3 protein. Among 300,000 to 500,000 distinct CDR3 sequences listed, over 15% were seen once. This clonotype was seen repeatedly, ten times or more. Its antigen is as yet unknown. The sample consisted of peripheral blood. The clonotype originates from a woman under 30 with stable Graves' hyperthyroidism. The V gene is TRBV29-1, the J gene TRBJ2-2; 8 nucleotides line up with TRBD1. The DNA for the CDR3 is TGCAGCGGCCCCAGGGGGCTGGAGAACACCGGGGAGCTGTTTTTT. Amino acid sequence: CSGPRGLENTGELFF.